Listed below are T cell receptor beta chains from one sample, sequenced in a study of blood T cell repertoires in COVID-19. Produced via immunoSEQ multiplex PCR; TCRdb's table is partial and in-frame only. The profile covers 200,000 to 250,000 clones, with roughly 80% appearing a single time and roughly 1.3% taken by the ten largest. Sample: PBMCs or T cells enriched from blood (not recorded which). Receptor source: a woman aged 40 to 50 with acute COVID-19. CDR3s include the opening cysteine and the closing phenylalanine or tryptophan. D genes are given only for firm matches. Only part of the rows carry a size: once, few, many, or a class if the clone is expanded.

>TRBV11-2|TRBJ1-1|.|.
TGTGCCAGCAGTCCCTTCGGCACTGAAGCTTTCTTT
CASSPFGTEAFF
>TRBV7-9|TRBJ2-3|.|TRBD1
TGTGCCAGCAGCTCCCAGAGGGGGCGAGTAGATACGCAGTATTTT
CASSSQRGRVDTQYF
>TRBV6-5|TRBJ2-1|.|.
TGTGCCACCTACGGACCGGGAAGGGTCAATGAGCAGTTCTTC
CATYGPGRVNEQFF
>TRBV10-3|TRBJ1-1|.|.
TGTGCCATCAGTGAGCCAGGGTACACTGAAGCTTTCTTT
CAISEPGYTEAFF
>TRBV7-2|TRBJ2-7|.|TRBD1
TGTGCCAGCAGCTTCAGGGGGCGTAGCTACGAGCAGTACTTC
CASSFRGRSYEQYF
>TRBV27|TRBJ2-1|few|.
TGTGCCAGCAGATGGGCGGGGCGGGCAAGTCACAATGAGCAGTTCTTC
CASRWAGRASHNEQFF
>TRBV5-4|TRBJ2-7|.|.
TGTGCCAGCAAAAACACCGGGACAACGGACGAGCAGTACTTC
CASKNTGTTDEQYF
>TRBV21-1|TRBJ1-1|.|.
TGTGCCAGCAGCAAAGACGGTAGGTGGCACGCGGACACTGAAGCTTTCTTT
CASSKDGRWHADTEAFF
>TRBV3-1/TRBV3-2|TRBJ1-1|.|.
TGTGCCAGCAGCCAAGGGGTCCAATTAGGACACCCAGAAGCTTTCTTT
CASSQGVQLGHPEAFF
>TRBV4-3|TRBJ1-2|.|TRBD1
TGCGCCAGCAGCCCTCAACCGGGACAGGGCGTCGGCTACACCTTC
CASSPQPGQGVGYTF